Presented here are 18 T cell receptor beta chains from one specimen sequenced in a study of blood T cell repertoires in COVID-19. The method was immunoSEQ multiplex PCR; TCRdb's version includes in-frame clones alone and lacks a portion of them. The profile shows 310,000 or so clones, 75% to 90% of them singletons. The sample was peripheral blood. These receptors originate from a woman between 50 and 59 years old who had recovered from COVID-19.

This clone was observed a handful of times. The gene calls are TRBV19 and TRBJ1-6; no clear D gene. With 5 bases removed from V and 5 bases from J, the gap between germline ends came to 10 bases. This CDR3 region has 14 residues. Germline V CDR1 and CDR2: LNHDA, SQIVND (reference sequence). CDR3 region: CASSGSRNNSPLHF. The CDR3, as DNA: TGTGCCAGTAGTGGGTCGCGGAATAATTCACCCCTCCACTTT. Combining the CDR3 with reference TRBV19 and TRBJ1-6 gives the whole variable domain DGGITQSPKYLFRKEGQNVTLSCEQNLNHDAMYWYRQDPGQGLRLIYYSQIVNDFQKGDIAEGYSVSREKKESFPLTVTSAQKNPTAFYLCASSGSRNNSPLHFGNGTRLTVT.

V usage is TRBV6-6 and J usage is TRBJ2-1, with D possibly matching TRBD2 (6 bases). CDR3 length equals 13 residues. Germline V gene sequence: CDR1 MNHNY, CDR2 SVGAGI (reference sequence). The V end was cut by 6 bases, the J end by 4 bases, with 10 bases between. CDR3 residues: CASRSSVYNEQFF. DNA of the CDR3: TGTGCCAGCAGGTCTAGCGTGTACAATGAGCAGTTCTTC.

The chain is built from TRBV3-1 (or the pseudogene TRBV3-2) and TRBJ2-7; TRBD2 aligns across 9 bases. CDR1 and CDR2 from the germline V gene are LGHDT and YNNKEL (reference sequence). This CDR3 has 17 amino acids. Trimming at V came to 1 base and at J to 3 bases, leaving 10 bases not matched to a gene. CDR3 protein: CASSQARGGEGRYEQYF. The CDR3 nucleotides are TGTGCCAGCAGCCAAGCCCGCGGGGGGGAGGGCCGCTACGAGCAGTACTTC.

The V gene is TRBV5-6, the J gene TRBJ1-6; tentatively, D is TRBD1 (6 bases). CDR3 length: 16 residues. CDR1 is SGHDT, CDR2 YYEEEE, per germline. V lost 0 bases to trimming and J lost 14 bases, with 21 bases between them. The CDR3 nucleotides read TGTGCCAGCAGCTTGGGGTTACGGGGAAGGGGGAAATCCCTCCACTTT. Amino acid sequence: CASSLGLRGRGKSLHF.

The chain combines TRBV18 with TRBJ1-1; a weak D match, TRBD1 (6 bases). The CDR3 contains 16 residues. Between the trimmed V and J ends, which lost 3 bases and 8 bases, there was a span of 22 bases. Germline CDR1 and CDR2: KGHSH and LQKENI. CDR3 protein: CASSPTGREGWDEAFF. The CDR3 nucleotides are TGTGCCAGCTCACCGACAGGCAGGGAGGGATGGGACGAAGCTTTCTTT.

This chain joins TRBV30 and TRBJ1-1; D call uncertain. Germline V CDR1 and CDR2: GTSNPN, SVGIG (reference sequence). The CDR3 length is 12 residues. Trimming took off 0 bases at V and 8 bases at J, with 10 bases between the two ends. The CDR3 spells CAWSVKGREAFF. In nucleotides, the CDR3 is TGTGCCTGGAGTGTAAAAGGGAGAGAAGCTTTCTTT.

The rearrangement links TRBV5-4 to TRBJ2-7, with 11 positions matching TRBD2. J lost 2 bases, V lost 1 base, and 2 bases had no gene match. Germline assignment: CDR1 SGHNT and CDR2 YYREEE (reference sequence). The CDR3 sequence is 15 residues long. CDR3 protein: CASSLPLAGAYEQYF. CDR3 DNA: TGTGCCAGCAGCTTGCCACTAGCGGGGGCCTACGAGCAGTACTTC.

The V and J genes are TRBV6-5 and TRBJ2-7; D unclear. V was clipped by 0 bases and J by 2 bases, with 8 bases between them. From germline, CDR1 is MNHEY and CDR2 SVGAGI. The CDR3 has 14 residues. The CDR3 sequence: CASSYSGPTYEQYF. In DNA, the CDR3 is TGTGCCAGCAGTTACTCTGGCCCAACCTACGAGCAGTACTTC.

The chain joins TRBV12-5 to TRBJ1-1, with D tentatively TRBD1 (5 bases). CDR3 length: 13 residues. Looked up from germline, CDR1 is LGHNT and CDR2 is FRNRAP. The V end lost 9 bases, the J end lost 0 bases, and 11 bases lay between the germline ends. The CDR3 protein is CASAPGMNTEAFF. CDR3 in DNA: TGTGCTAGCGCGCCAGGGATGAACACTGAAGCTTTCTTT.

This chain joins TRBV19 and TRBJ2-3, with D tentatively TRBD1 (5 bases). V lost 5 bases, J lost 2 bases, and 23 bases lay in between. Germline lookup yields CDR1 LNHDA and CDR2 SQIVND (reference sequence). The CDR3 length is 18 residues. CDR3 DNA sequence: TGTGCCAGTAGTTCCCAAGTTTTTGGGCAGGGCCTCACAGATACGCAGTATTTT. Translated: CASSSQVFGQGLTDTQYF.

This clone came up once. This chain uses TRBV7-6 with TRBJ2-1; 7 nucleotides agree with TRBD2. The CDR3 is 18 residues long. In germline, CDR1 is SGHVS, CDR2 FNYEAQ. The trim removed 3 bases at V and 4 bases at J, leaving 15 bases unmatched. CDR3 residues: CASSLGPREGKRYNEQFF. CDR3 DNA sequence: TGTGCCAGCAGCTTGGGACCAAGGGAGGGTAAGAGATACAATGAGCAGTTCTTC.

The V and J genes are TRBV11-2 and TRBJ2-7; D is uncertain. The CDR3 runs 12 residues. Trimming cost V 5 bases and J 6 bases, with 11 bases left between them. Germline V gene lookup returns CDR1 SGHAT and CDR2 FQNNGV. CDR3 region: CASSPYSVEQYF. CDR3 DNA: TGTGCCAGCAGCCCTTACTCGGTCGAGCAGTACTTC.

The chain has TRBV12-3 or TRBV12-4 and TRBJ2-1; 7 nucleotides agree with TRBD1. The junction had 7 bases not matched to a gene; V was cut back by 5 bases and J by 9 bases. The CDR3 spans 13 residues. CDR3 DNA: TGTGCCAGCAGTCCAGACAGGGTTAGTGAGCAGTTCTTC. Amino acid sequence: CASSPDRVSEQFF.

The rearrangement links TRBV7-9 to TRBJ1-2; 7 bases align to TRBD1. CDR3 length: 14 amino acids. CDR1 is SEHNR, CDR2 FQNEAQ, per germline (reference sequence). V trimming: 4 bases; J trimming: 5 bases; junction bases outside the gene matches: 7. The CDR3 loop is CASSSQTGYYGYTF. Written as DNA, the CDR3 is TGTGCCAGCAGCTCTCAGACAGGGTATTATGGCTACACCTTC.

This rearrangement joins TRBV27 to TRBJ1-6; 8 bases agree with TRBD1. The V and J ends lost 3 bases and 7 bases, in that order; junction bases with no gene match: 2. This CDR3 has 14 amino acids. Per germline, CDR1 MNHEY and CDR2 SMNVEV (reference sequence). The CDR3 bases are TGTGCCAGCAGTTTCAGGGGGCTGAATTCACCCCTCCACTTT. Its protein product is CASSFRGLNSPLHF.

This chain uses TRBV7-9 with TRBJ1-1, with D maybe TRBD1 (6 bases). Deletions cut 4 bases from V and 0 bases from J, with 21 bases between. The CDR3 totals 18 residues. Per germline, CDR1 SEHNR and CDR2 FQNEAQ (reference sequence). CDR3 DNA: TGTGCCAGCAGCTCCCTCGTCCACAGGACAGTCGTGAACACTGAAGCTTTCTTT. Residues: CASSSLVHRTVVNTEAFF.

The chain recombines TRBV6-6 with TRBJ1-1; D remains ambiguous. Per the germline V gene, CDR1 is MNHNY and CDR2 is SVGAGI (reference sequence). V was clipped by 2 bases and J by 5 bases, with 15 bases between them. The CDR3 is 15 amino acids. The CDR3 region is CASSYPGTGGTEAFF. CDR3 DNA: TGTGCCAGCAGTTACCCGGGCACGGGAGGGACTGAAGCTTTCTTT.

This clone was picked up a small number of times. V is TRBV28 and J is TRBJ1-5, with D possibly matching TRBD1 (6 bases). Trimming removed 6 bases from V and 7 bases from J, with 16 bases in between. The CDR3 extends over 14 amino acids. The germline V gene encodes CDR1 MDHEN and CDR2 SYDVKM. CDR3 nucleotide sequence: TGTGCCAGCAGCCCGGGGGGGGCAGAACAGCCCCAGCATTTT. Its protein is CASSPGGAEQPQHF.